The sample holds one count of the clone carrying this T cell receptor (beta chain). The antigen is unknown. This CDR3 is 17 amino acids long. Looked up from germline, CDR1 is SGHVS and CDR2 is FQNEAQ. V was cut by 5 bases and J by 0 bases, with 20 bases left in between. This sample is part of a study of T cell responses to AZD1222 COVID-19 vaccine. Study-level results: Donors in the cohort were predominantly white British and more often female, and clonal diversity was possibly underestimated.

Sequencing was performed with immunoSEQ multiplex PCR; in TCRdb, only in-frame clones are kept and a portion is missing. The sample yields approximately 170,000 clones, more than 90% seen once. The sequences come from peripheral blood, collected on day 0 of AZD1222 vaccination. This chain joins TRBV7-8 and TRBJ2-7, with D perhaps matching TRBD1 (5 bases). The TCR was taken from an adult in good health. CDR3 amino acids: CASSTRRTPSSSYEQYF. For the CDR3, the DNA is TGTGCCAGCAGCACCCGCAGGACACCTTCTAGCTCCTACGAGCAGTACTTC.